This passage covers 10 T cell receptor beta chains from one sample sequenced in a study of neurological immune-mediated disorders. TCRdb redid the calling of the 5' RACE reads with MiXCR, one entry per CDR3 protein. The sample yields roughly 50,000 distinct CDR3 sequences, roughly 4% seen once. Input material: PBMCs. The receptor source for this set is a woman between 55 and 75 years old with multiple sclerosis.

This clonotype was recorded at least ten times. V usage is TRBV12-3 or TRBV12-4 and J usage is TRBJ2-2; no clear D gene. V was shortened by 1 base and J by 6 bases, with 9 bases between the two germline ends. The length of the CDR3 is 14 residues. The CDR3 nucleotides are TGTGCCAGCAGTTTAGAGACGAGCGCCGGGGAGCTGTTTTTT. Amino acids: CASSLETSAGELFF.

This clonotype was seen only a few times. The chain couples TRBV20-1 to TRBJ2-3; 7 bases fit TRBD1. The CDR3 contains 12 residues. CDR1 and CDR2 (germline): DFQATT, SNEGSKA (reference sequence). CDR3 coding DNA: TGCAATGCCAGGGGGAGCACAGATACGCAGTATTTT. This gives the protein CNARGSTDTQYF.

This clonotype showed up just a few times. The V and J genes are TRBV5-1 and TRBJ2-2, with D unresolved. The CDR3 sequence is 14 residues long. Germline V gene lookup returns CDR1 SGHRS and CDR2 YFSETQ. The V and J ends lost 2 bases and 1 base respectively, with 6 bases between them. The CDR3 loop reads CASSFFGNTGELFF. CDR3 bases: TGCGCCAGCAGCTTTTTCGGGAACACCGGGGAGCTGTTTTTT. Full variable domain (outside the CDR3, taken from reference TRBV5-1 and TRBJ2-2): KAGVTQTPRYLIKTRGQQVTLSCSPISGHRSVSWYQQTPGQGLQFLFEYFSETQRNKGNFPGRFSGRQFSNSRSEMNVSTLELGDSALYLCASSFFGNTGELFFGEGSRLTVL.

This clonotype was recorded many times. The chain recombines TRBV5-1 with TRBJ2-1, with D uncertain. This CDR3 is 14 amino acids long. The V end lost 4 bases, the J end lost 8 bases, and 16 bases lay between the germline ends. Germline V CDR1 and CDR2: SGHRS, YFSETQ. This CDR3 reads CASSPDPVMDEQFF. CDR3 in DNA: TGCGCCAGCAGCCCCGACCCGGTGATGGATGAGCAGTTCTTC.

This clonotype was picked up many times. In DNA, the CDR3 is TGCAGTGCTATAGCGGGGGTTAACAATGAGCAGTTCTTC. Amino acid sequence: CSAIAGVNNEQFF. This sequence joins TRBV20-1 and TRBJ2-1; 9 nucleotides align to TRBD2. With 4 bases clipped from V and 5 bases from J, the junction kept 3 bases outside the gene matches. Germline V gene data show CDR1 as DFQATT and CDR2 as SNEGSKA (reference sequence). The CDR3 length is 13 residues.

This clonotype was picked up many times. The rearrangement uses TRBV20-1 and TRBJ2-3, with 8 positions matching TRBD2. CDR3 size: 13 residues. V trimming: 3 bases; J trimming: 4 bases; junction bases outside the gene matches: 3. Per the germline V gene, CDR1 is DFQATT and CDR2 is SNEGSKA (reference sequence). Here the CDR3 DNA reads TGCAGTGCTAGGTCCGGGGGGGCAGATACGCAGTATTTT. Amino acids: CSARSGGADTQYF.

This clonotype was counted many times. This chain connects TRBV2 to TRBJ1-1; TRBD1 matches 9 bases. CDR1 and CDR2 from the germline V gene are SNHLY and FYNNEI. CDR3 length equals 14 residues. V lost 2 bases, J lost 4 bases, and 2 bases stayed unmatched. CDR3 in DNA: TGTGCCAGCAGTGAACCGGACAGGGGCACTGAAGCTTTCTTT. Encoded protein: CASSEPDRGTEAFF. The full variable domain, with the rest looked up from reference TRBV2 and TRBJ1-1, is EPEVTQTPSHQVTQMGQEVILRCVPISNHLYFYWYRQILGQKVEFLVSFYNNEISEKSEIFDDQFSVERPDGSNFTLKIRSTKLEDSAMYFCASSEPDRGTEAFFGQGTRLTVV.

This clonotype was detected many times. The CDR3 region has the DNA TGCAGTGCCCTCGGGGGGAATTCACCCCTCCACTTT. The encoded protein is CSALGGNSPLHF. This sequence joins TRBV20-1 and TRBJ1-6; D is possibly TRBD1 (5 bases). CDR3 length equals 12 residues. Germline values: CDR1 DFQATT, CDR2 SNEGSKA (reference sequence). V lost 6 bases to trimming and J lost 7 bases, with 10 bases between them.

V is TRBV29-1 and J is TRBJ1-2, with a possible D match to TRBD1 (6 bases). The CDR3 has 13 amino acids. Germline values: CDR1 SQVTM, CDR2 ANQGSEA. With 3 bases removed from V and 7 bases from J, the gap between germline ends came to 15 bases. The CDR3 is CSVDGGGTAGYTF. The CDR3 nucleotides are TGCAGCGTTGATGGAGGGGGTACGGCTGGCTACACCTTC.

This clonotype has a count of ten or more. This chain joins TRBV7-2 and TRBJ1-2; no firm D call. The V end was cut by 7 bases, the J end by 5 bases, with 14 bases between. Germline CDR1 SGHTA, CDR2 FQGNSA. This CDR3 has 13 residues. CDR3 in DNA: TGTGCCAGCACCCCGCCGGGTCCTTATGGCTACACCTTC. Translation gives CASTPPGPYGYTF.